This passage covers 29 T cell receptor beta chains from one sample sequenced in a study of shared clonotypes between healthy human individuals. CD45RO negativity and positive selection for CCR7 defined naive CD8 cells, a population that excluded terminally differentiated effector memory CD45RA+ cells. The assay was immunoSEQ multiplex PCR, and TCRdb's table has in-frame clones only and misses some. In the table there are 1.5 million to 2.5 million clones, less than 95% of which are singletons. Material: naive CD8+ T cells sorted from blood. The receptors derive from a man between 18 and 29 years old in good health.

This chain connects TRBV7-9 to TRBJ2-7; the match to TRBD2 covers 7 bases. This CDR3 is built from 15 residues. The ends lost 5 bases at V and 2 bases at J; junction bases unmatched: 9. Germline loops: CDR1 SEHNR, CDR2 FQNEAQ (reference sequence). The CDR3 sequence: CASSPNSAGAYEQYF. The CDR3, as DNA: TGTGCCAGCAGCCCCAATTCCGCGGGGGCCTACGAGCAGTACTTC.

The rearrangement uses TRBV27 and TRBJ2-7; D may be TRBD1 or TRBD2 (5 bases each). Trimming removed 0 bases from V and 0 bases from J, with 12 bases in between. Germline lookup yields CDR1 MNHEY and CDR2 SMNVEV (reference sequence). This CDR3 has 16 amino acids. The CDR3 sequence is CASSLSVGARSYEQYF. Written as DNA, the CDR3 is TGTGCCAGCAGTTTATCCGTCGGGGCGCGCTCCTACGAGCAGTACTTC.

The rearrangement links TRBV5-6 to TRBJ1-2, with D possibly matching TRBD1 (5 bases). The CDR3 runs to 13 residues. V was pared by 3 bases and J by 6 bases, with 12 bases between. Germline V gene data show CDR1 as SGHDT and CDR2 as YYEEEE. The CDR3 coding sequence is TGTGCCAGCAGCTGGACGGGGGGAGATGGCTACACCTTC. It codes for CASSWTGGDGYTF.

V gene TRBV29-1 combines with J gene TRBJ2-7; a possible D gene is TRBD2 (5 bases). Germline CDR1 is SQVTM and CDR2 is ANQGSEA. This CDR3 comprises 12 residues. Trimming pared 7 bases from V and 3 bases from J, leaving 13 bases between. In DNA form, the CDR3 reads TGCAGCGCTACCCCCAGCGGCTACGAGCAGTACTTC. This codes for CSATPSGYEQYF.

This sequence joins TRBV7-9 and TRBJ2-7; 12 bases line up with TRBD1. J lost 3 bases, V lost 2 bases, and 5 bases had no gene match. Germline V gene sequence: CDR1 SEHNR, CDR2 FQNEAQ (reference sequence). This CDR3 is 16 amino acids long. The CDR3 protein is CASSLKGTGGNYEQYF. CDR3 bases: TGTGCCAGCAGCTTAAAAGGGACAGGGGGCAACTACGAGCAGTACTTC.

A few counts support this clone. The rearrangement joins TRBV5-6 to TRBJ1-6; D is unclear. The CDR3 loop spans 13 amino acids. Germline CDR1 SGHDT, CDR2 YYEEEE. With 1 base removed from V and 6 bases from J, the gap between germline ends came to 5 bases. CDR3 bases: TGTGCCAGCAGCTTGACCCCTAATTCACCCCTCCACTTT. It yields the protein CASSLTPNSPLHF. Combining the CDR3 with reference TRBV5-6 and TRBJ1-6 gives the whole variable domain DAGVTQSPTHLIKTRGQQVTLRCSPKSGHDTVSWYQQALGQGPQFIFQYYEEEERQRGNFPDRFSGHQFPNYSSELNVNALLLGDSALYLCASSLTPNSPLHFGNGTRLTVT.

About this clone: Other DNA sequences of this sample code for an identical CDR3. The chain is built from TRBV4-1 and TRBJ2-7; 9 bases map to TRBD1. This CDR3 is built from 16 residues. Germline loops: CDR1 MGHRA, CDR2 YSYEKL. V lost 0 bases, J lost 1 base, and 4 bases stayed unmatched. This CDR3 reads CASSQDPGQGSYEQYF. CDR3 in DNA: TGCGCCAGCAGCCAAGACCCCGGACAGGGGTCCTACGAGCAGTACTTC.

This sequence joins TRBV4-1 and TRBJ1-1; TRBD1 matches 7 bases. V shed 4 bases, J shed 2 bases, and the junction held 13 bases outside the gene matches. This CDR3 contains 17 residues. Per the germline V gene, CDR1 is MGHRA and CDR2 is YSYEKL. As DNA, the CDR3 is TGCGCCAGCAGCCCGACAGGGAGGGAGTGGACTAACACTGAAGCTTTCTTT. Encoded protein: CASSPTGREWTNTEAFF.

This rearrangement joins TRBV11-2 to TRBJ1-2; 7 bases agree with TRBD1. Germline lookup yields CDR1 SGHAT and CDR2 FQNNGV. CDR3 size: 13 residues. V trimming: 5 bases; J trimming: 0 bases; junction bases outside the gene matches: 0. The CDR3 region is CASSGTANYGYTF. In nucleotides, the CDR3 is TGTGCCAGCAGCGGGACAGCTAACTATGGCTACACCTTC.

CDR3: CASSSELDQPQHF. The DNA of the CDR3 is TGTGCCAGCAGCTCAGAATTGGATCAGCCCCAGCATTTT. V is TRBV7-9 and J is TRBJ1-5; D unresolved. The germline V gene encodes CDR1 SEHNR and CDR2 FQNEAQ (reference sequence). V lost 4 bases to trimming and J lost 5 bases, with 9 bases between them. The CDR3 covers 13 residues.

V usage is TRBV27 and J usage is TRBJ2-7; D is ambiguous. The V gene's germline CDR1 is MNHEY and CDR2 SMNVEV (reference sequence). Trimming removed 5 bases from V and 2 bases from J, with 13 bases in between. CDR3 size: 14 residues. The CDR3 nucleotides are TGTGCCAGCAGTGATGCCATCGGCACCTACGAGCAGTACTTC. As protein: CASSDAIGTYEQYF.

The DNA for the CDR3 is TGCGCCAGCGGACCGGGACAGACCTACGAGCAGTACTTC. Residues: CASGPGQTYEQYF. This chain links TRBV4-1 with TRBJ2-7; 7 bases agree with TRBD1. The CDR3 is made up of 13 amino acids. Germline V CDR1 and CDR2: MGHRA, YSYEKL. J gave up 2 bases and V 8 bases, and 6 bases lay outside the gene matches.

This chain links TRBV4-3 with TRBJ1-2, with D uncertain. CDR3 size: 15 residues. V was clipped by 1 base and J by 4 bases, with 13 bases between them. Germline assignment: CDR1 LGHNA and CDR2 YSLEER. CDR3 in DNA: TGCGCCAGCAGCCAAGCGGCAGGAGAACCCTATGGCTACACCTTC. Its protein is CASSQAAGEPYGYTF.

This chain connects TRBV19 to TRBJ2-7; D assignment may be TRBD1 or TRBD2 (6 bases each). This CDR3 spans 15 amino acids. Per the germline V gene, CDR1 is LNHDA and CDR2 is SQIVND (reference sequence). Trimming took 4 bases from V and 5 from J, leaving 18 bases between them. CDR3 loop: CASSNPGAGEDEQYF. CDR3 sequence (DNA): TGTGCCAGTAGTAACCCAGGGGCAGGGGAGGACGAGCAGTACTTC.

The chain has TRBV4-2 and TRBJ2-7, with 9 bases fitting TRBD2. Germline CDR1 and CDR2: LGHNA and YNFKEQ. The V gene end was trimmed by 5 bases and the J gene end by 4 bases; junction bases not matched to a gene: 12. The CDR3 contains 16 residues. CDR3 protein: CASSVGPTSGHYEQYF. CDR3 sequence (DNA): TGTGCCAGCAGCGTGGGGCCGACTAGCGGACATTACGAGCAGTACTTC.

The chain links TRBV30 to TRBJ2-1; the D gene is possibly TRBD2 (6 bases). The CDR3 consists of 16 residues. Per germline, CDR1 GTSNPN and CDR2 SVGIG (reference sequence). Between the trimmed V and J ends, which lost 2 bases and 0 bases, there was a span of 14 bases. CDR3 sequence reads: CAWSSEGESSYNEQFF. In DNA form, the CDR3 reads TGTGCCTGGAGTTCGGAGGGAGAGAGCTCCTACAATGAGCAGTTCTTC.

This clone was observed a handful of times. Other DNA sequences of this sample code for an identical CDR3. V gene TRBV19 combines with J gene TRBJ2-7; D is ambiguous. Germline V gene data show CDR1 as LNHDA and CDR2 as SQIVND (reference sequence). The CDR3 runs to 14 residues. The V end was cut by 1 base, the J end by 0 bases, with 7 bases between. The CDR3 region is CASSIVGNSYEQYF. CDR3 in DNA: TGTGCCAGTAGTATAGTCGGAAACTCCTACGAGCAGTACTTC.

V gene TRBV6-1 combines with J gene TRBJ2-2; D remains unclear. This CDR3 spans 10 amino acids. Germline CDR1 reads MNHNS; CDR2 reads SASEGT. V was shortened by 8 bases and J by 5 bases, with 3 bases between the two germline ends. In DNA, the CDR3 is TGTGCCAGCTCAACCGGGGAGCTGTTTTTT. As protein: CASSTGELFF.

This sequence joins TRBV6-5 and TRBJ1-5, with D possibly being TRBD1 (6 bases). Per the germline V gene, CDR1 is MNHEY and CDR2 is SVGAGI. V was pared by 3 bases and J by 8 bases, with 14 bases between. The CDR3 is 14 residues long. CDR3: CASSYGGGSEPQHF. CDR3 nucleotides: TGTGCCAGCAGTTATGGGGGGGGCTCGGAGCCCCAGCATTTT.

The V call is TRBV6-1, the J call TRBJ2-7; no definite D call. Per the germline V gene, CDR1 is MNHNS and CDR2 is SASEGT. The CDR3 is 16 amino acids. Trimming shortened V by 0 bases and J by 4 bases, and 16 bases separated the two germline ends. The CDR3 protein is CASSEAGTSFGYEQYF. The DNA of the CDR3 is TGTGCCAGCAGTGAAGCAGGCACGTCATTTGGGTACGAGCAGTACTTC.

V gene TRBV5-1 combines with J gene TRBJ2-2, with TRBD2 matching 8 bases. V lost 2 bases to trimming and J lost 1 base; unmatched junction nucleotides: 10. The germline V gene encodes CDR1 SGHRS and CDR2 YFSETQ. CDR3 length: 18 residues. This chain's CDR3 is CASSFFRLAGGNTGELFF. In DNA form, the CDR3 reads TGCGCCAGCAGCTTTTTTCGCCTTGCGGGGGGGAACACCGGGGAGCTGTTTTTT.

The rearrangement joins TRBV5-6 to TRBJ2-5, with TRBD2 identical over 10 bases. The V segment lost 2 bases and the J segment 3 bases; nucleotides outside the gene matches: 1. The CDR3 is 14 residues long. Germline V gene sequence: CDR1 SGHDT, CDR2 YYEEEE. The CDR3 DNA reads TGTGCCAGCAGCTTAACTAGCGGGGAAGAGACCCAGTACTTC. Translated: CASSLTSGEETQYF.

V gene TRBV23-1 combines with J gene TRBJ1-3, with TRBD1 matching 9 bases. TRBV23-1 is designated an ORF whose function remains uncertain. This CDR3 is built from 20 residues. V trimming: 4 bases; J trimming: 2 bases; junction bases outside the gene matches: 18. The CDR3 DNA reads TGCGCCAGCAGTCCCTTTGGGGACAGGGAGGGCGGTCTAGCTGGAAACACCATATATTTT. Amino acids: CASSPFGDREGGLAGNTIYF.

This chain links TRBV6-5 with TRBJ1-1; D ambiguous. Germline lookup yields CDR1 MNHEY and CDR2 SVGAGI. V lost 6 bases to trimming and J lost 5 bases, with 13 bases between them. The CDR3 spans 13 residues. CDR3: CASSPGFGTEAFF. In DNA, the CDR3 is TGTGCCAGCAGCCCCGGGTTTGGGACTGAAGCTTTCTTT.

In regard to this clone: Distinct nucleotide sequences in the sample also encode this CDR3. This chain connects TRBV6-6 to TRBJ2-3, with 12 nucleotides matching TRBD2. The ends lost 5 bases at V and 5 bases at J; junction bases unmatched: 2. Germline V gene sequence: CDR1 MNHNY, CDR2 SVGAGI (reference sequence). The CDR3 covers 14 residues. CDR3 region: CASSLAGGGDTQYF. CDR3 in DNA: TGTGCCAGCAGTCTAGCGGGAGGGGGAGATACGCAGTATTTT.

This clone came up once. This chain links TRBV6-5 with TRBJ1-4; tentative D call: TRBD1 (5 bases). The V gene's germline CDR1 is MNHEY and CDR2 SVGAGI. V shed 4 bases and J shed 8 bases, with 17 bases lying between them. This CDR3 is 15 amino acids long. The CDR3 DNA reads TGTGCCAGCAGTTCTGGACAATCCCCCTCGGAAAAACTGTTTTTT. This translates into CASSSGQSPSEKLFF.

V usage is TRBV5-4 and J usage is TRBJ1-2; tentatively, D is TRBD1 (5 bases). There are 14 residues in the CDR3. Germline lookup yields CDR1 SGHNT and CDR2 YYREEE (reference sequence). Trimming took off 1 base at V and 4 bases at J, with 11 bases between the two ends. CDR3 residues: CASSLRGEAYGYTF. The CDR3 bases are TGTGCCAGCAGCTTGAGAGGGGAGGCCTATGGCTACACCTTC.

A single count supports this clone. The rearrangement joins TRBV5-1 to TRBJ2-1; TRBD2 agrees at 11 bases. This CDR3 has 17 residues. CDR1 and CDR2 (germline): SGHRS, YFSETQ. The J segment lost 3 bases and the V segment lost 4 bases, leaving 9 bases of the junction unmatched. CDR3 protein: CASSQYTGTSGYNEQFF. The CDR3 region has the DNA TGCGCCAGCAGCCAATACACCGGGACTAGCGGCTACAATGAGCAGTTCTTC.

V is TRBV5-5 and J is TRBJ2-7; the D gene is possibly TRBD2 (5 bases). The CDR3 extends over 13 amino acids. Trimming left V 4 bases short and J 0 bases short, with 8 bases between. Looked up from germline, CDR1 is SGHKS and CDR2 is YYEKEE (reference sequence). DNA for the CDR3: TGTGCCAGCAGCATACGGGACTCCTACGAGCAGTACTTC. This sequence encodes CASSIRDSYEQYF.